This T cell receptor (beta chain) was captured by sequencing in a study of CD8 T cells in Susac syndrome. It was with random hexamers that about 0.45 to 1 ug RNA was reverse transcribed. Multiplex immunoSEQ PCR targeted 54 Vbeta and 13 Jbeta TCR beta segments. MiXCR, run by TCRdb on the immunoSEQ multiplex PCR reads, gives a single entry per CDR3 protein. The sample lists some 130,000 distinct CDR3 sequences, about 90% seen once, with over 0.2% in the top ten. Concerning this clonotype itself: Its target is unknown.

Findings and caveats of the study: The study acknowledged a relatively small number of individuals in its TCR sequencing and HLA analysis.

TCR beta was sequenced from blood CD8+ and CD4+ T cells. The multiple sclerosis controls were treatment-naive patients affected by stable or active relapsing-remitting disease. The CDR3 sequence is 14 residues long. V trimming: 4 bases; J trimming: 5 bases; junction bases outside the gene matches: 6. CDR1 is SGDLS and CDR2 is YYNGEE in the germline V gene. The sequence came from a human donor with multiple sclerosis. The sample comprised CD8+ T cells from PBMCs. This chain uses TRBV9 with TRBJ1-1; 9 bases align to TRBD1. The CDR3 protein is CASSSGGTGTEAFF. The CDR3 DNA is TGTGCCAGCAGCTCGGGGGGGACAGGGACTGAAGCTTTCTTT.